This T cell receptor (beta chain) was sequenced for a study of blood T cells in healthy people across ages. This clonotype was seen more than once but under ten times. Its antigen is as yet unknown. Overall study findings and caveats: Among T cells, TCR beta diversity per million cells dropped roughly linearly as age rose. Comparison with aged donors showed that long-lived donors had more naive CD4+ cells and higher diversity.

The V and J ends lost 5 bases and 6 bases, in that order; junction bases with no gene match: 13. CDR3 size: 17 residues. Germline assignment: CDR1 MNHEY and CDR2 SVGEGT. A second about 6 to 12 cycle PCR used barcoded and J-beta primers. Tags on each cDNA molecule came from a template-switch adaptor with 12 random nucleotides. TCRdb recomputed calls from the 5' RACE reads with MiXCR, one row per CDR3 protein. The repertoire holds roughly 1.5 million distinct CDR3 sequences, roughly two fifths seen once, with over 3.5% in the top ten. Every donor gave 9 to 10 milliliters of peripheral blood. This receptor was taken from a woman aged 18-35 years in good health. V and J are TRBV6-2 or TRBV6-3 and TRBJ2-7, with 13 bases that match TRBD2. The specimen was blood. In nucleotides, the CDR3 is TGTGCCAGCAGTCCTCGACTAGCGGGAGGATTGTTGGCCGAGCAGTACTTC. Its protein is CASSPRLAGGLLAEQYF.